This T cell receptor beta chain stems from a study of blood T cell repertoires in COVID-19. TCRdb keeps only in-frame clones here, not all; method: immunoSEQ multiplex PCR. The sample includes tens of thousands of clones, 75% to 95% of them seen just once. V shed 5 bases and J 6 bases; nucleotides not matched to a gene: 7. Germline V gives CDR1 LNHDA, CDR2 SQIVND (reference sequence). The CDR3 length is 15 residues. This clone has more than one count but fewer than ten. The sample comprised peripheral blood. The J gene is TRBJ1-5, the V gene TRBV19; TRBD1 aligns across 10 bases. The sequence was collected from a human donor in a cohort sampled during active COVID-19. In nucleotides, the CDR3 is TGTGCCAGTAGTGCCGGACAGGGGGTTGGTCAGCCCCAGCATTTT. Residues: CASSAGQGVGQPQHF.